This T cell receptor (beta chain) emerged from a study of T cell clonotyping in hematopoietic cell transplantation. Study outcomes and limitations: Higher Inverse Simpson Index values in graft donor and pretransplant recipient predicted broader posttransplant TCR diversity.

The CDR3 length is 14 residues. Deletions cut 4 bases from V and 2 bases from J, with 8 bases between. Germline CDR1 is SGHTA and CDR2 is FQGNSA. The protocol was immunoSEQ multiplex PCR, while the TCRdb copy is restricted to in-frame clones and leaves out a portion. The sample has about 16,000 clones; 90% are singletons. As regards this clone: Its antigen is currently unknown.

Material for sequencing was peripheral blood mononuclear cells. The genes are TRBV7-2 and TRBJ1-4; a weak D match, TRBD1 (6 bases). This clonotype originated in a man aged 50 to 59 in good health. Some clones in this sample may be carry-over from other donors' samples. The chain's CDR3 is CASSSQGTNEKLFF. In DNA form, the CDR3 reads TGTGCCAGCAGCTCTCAGGGGACTAATGAAAAACTGTTTTTT. Drawing the rest from reference TRBV7-2 and TRBJ1-4, the complete variable domain is GAGVSQSPSNKVTEKGKDVELRCDPISGHTALYWYRQSLGQGLEFLIYFQGNSAPDKSGLPSDRFSAERTGGSVSTLTIQRTQQEDSAVYLCASSSQGTNEKLFFGSGTQLSVL.